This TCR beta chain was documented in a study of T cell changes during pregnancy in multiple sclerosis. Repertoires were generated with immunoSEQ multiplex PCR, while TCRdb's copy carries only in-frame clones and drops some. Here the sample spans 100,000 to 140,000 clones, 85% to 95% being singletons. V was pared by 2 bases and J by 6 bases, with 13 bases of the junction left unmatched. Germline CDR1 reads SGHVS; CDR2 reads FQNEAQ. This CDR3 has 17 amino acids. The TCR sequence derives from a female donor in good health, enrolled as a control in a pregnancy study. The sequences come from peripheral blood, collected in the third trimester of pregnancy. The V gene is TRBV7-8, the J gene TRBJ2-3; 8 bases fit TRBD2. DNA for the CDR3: TGTGCCAGCAGCTTAAGGAAGGTTAGCGGGGCCACTGATACGCAGTATTTT. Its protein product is CASSLRKVSGATDTQYF.